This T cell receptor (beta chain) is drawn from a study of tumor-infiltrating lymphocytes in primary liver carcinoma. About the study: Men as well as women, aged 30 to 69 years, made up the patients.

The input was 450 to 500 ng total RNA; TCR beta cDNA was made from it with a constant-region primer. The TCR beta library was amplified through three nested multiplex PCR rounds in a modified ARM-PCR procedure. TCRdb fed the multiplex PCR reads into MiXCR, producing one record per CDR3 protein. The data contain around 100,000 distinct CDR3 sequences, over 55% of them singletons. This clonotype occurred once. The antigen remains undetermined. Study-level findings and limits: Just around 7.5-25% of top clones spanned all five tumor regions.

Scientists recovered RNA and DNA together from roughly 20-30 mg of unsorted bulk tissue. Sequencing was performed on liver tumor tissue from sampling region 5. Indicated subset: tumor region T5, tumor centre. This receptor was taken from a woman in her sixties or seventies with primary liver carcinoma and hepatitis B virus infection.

CDR3 nucleotides: TGCGCCAGCAGCCAAGGGGGTACGGTAGACTGTGGCTACACCTTC. It codes for CASSQGGTVDCGYTF. This chain uses TRBV4-1 with TRBJ1-2; D remains unclear. Germline V gives CDR1 MGHRA, CDR2 YSYEKL. The CDR3 consists of 15 residues. V gave up 1 base and J gave up 7 bases, with 16 bases separating them.